This T cell receptor (beta chain) was recovered during a study of regulatory T cells in long-lasting Graves disease. General study results and limits: TRBV28, TRBJ1-2 and TRBJ2-5 were favored in persistent disease. Persistent-disease Graves' patients showed less TCR diversity than new cases.

Time point noted: newly diagnosed GD, antithyroid drugs for less than 3 months. Isolated PBMC RNA provided the starting material for the TCR library. In building TCR beta libraries, iRepertoire HTBI primers were used together with Arm-PCR of CDR3 regions. TCRdb reprocessed the multiplex PCR reads via MiXCR and lists one record per CDR3 protein. Among 680,000 or so distinct CDR3 sequences listed, 15% to 20% were seen once. V lost 0 bases, J lost 5 bases, and 12 bases lay in between. The CDR3 is 15 residues long. Germline loops: CDR1 SGHRS, CDR2 YFSETQ. This clonotype was recorded many times. The antigen remains unidentified. This sample also belongs to another study, concerning T cells in Graves' hyperthyroidism and ophthalmopathy. That investigation notes: Classification by a 13 V-J model distinguished ophthalmopathy from stable hyperthyroidism.

This chain links TRBV5-1 with TRBJ1-5; no reliable D call. The sequencing used peripheral blood mononuclear cells (PBMCs), collected at new diagnosis, from a patient treated with antithyroid drugs. The source of this sequence is a woman in her 30s with Graves disease. CDR3 protein: CASSLDLGPHQPQHF. CDR3 in DNA: TGCGCCAGCAGCTTGGACCTCGGGCCGCATCAGCCCCAGCATTTT. Filled out from reference TRBV5-1 and TRBJ1-5, the complete variable domain reads KAGVTQTPRYLIKTRGQQVTLSCSPISGHRSVSWYQQTPGQGLQFLFEYFSETQRNKGNFPGRFSGRQFSNSRSEMNVSTLELGDSALYLCASSLDLGPHQPQHFGDGTRLSIL.